This TCR beta chain was recorded in a study of blood T cell repertoires in COVID-19. Study overall: Donors in the United States, Italy and Spain gave samples during acute or convalescent COVID-19.

Measured with immunoSEQ multiplex PCR; TCRdb has only the in-frame clones, and not every one. Counted here are roughly 140,000 clones, under 85% occurring once; the ten biggest clones make up over 8.5%. This CDR3 contains 14 residues. In germline, CDR1 is WNHNN, CDR2 SYGVQD (reference sequence). The junction had 7 bases not matched to a gene; V was cut back by 6 bases and J by 7 bases. Material for sequencing was peripheral blood. The TCR sequence derives from a man aged 50 to 60 with active or convalescent COVID-19. The chain uses TRBV10-1 and TRBJ2-7; 12 bases map to TRBD2. The CDR3 protein is CASSLAGGLKEQYF. The CDR3 DNA is TGCGCCAGCAGCCTAGCGGGAGGGCTAAAAGAGCAGTACTTC.